This paragraph reports one T cell receptor (beta chain). Its target antigen remains unknown. One base away there is no much larger clone; base qualities are not given. This sample is drawn from a study of OX40 agonist ivuxolimab in advanced cancers. Looking at the study overall: Ivuxolimab was an agonistic, fully human IgG2 monoclonal antibody directed against OX40 (CD134), a costimulatory receptor. Intravenous ivuxolimab was administered to patients every 2 weeks at six dose levels: 0.01, 0.1, 0.3, 1.5, 3 and 10 mg/kg. Of the roughly 54 patients in dose escalation, about 20 had hepatocellular carcinoma, approximately 15 had melanoma, 9 had renal cell carcinoma and 9 had head and neck cancer. In the dose-escalation cohort, 82.7% of patients were male, and the mean age was around 60 years, with a range of about 23 to 85. Patients were allowed to have had prior anti-PD-1, anti-PD-L1 or anti-CTLA-4 therapy, and 40% of the dose-escalation patients had previously received checkpoint inhibitors. Partial responses occurred in three dose-escalation patients: two with cutaneous melanoma and one with hepatocellular carcinoma. Peripheral TCRbeta sequencing was intended to test whether TCR sequence diversity was altered and clonal T-cell expansion was caused by ivuxolimab. The paper reports the monotherapy dose-escalation portion (N of about 54 patients) of the phase I ivuxolimab trial.

On the study overall, not on this receptor specifically: The antigen specificity of the peripheral T cells that underwent clonal expansion was not determined. At doses of 0.1 to 3.0 mg/kg, clonal expansion of both CD4+ and CD8+ blood T cells was observed from baseline to week 6. In the 0.1-3.0 mg/kg groups, partial responders had among the lowest normalized peripheral clonal expansion, particularly in CD8+ T cells. After ivuxolimab, CD8+ T cells had more expanded clones than CD4+ T cells on average. Low levels of normalized T-cell clonal expansion were also seen in some patients who did not respond.

Genomic DNA was isolated from the sorted cells so that the TCRbeta CDR3 region could be sequenced. The immunoSEQ Assay was used for sequencing of TCRbeta CDR3 regions. The immuneACCESS repertoire file appears here via TCRdb, limited to in-frame rearrangements. These files lack a portion of the clones; in checked studies, under half of the deficit traces to unresolved V genes, and the cause of the others is not known. The sample table records about 46,000 clones; around 82% of these occur just once. Of the sample, around 2.8% falls within the top ten clones. Patients with a history of autoimmune disease or receiving systemic immunosuppression were excluded from the trial. Peripheral blood for TCR sequencing was collected from all dose cohorts at baseline, on cycle 4 day 1, and on cycle 7 day 1. The samples were drawn from a first-in-human, open-label, multicenter phase I dose-escalation trial of ivuxolimab. Adults with locally advanced or metastatic melanoma, renal cell carcinoma, hepatocellular carcinoma or head and neck squamous cell carcinoma were enrolled in the trial. Before TCR sequencing, CD4+ and CD8+ T cells were separately sorted from peripheral blood.

The source material was CD4+ or CD8+ T cells sorted from blood, sampled in a trial of the OX40 agonist ivuxolimab. The sequence came from an adult with an advanced solid tumor such as melanoma, head and neck, liver or kidney cancer.

The CDR3 here reads CASSSLVYNEQFF. The sequenced DNA is TGTGCCAGCTCCTCCCTAGTCTACAATGAGCAGTTCTTC. The chain was built from TRBV7-9 and TRBJ2-1; no D gene is confidently identified. The CDR3 runs 13 residues from the cysteine to the phenylalanine. CDR3 DNA only is kept here, 39 bases in frame from base 1. Looking up the germline V gene (reference sequence) yields CDR1 SEHNR and CDR2 FQNEAQ. V sheds 8 bases and J sheds 3 bases, leaving 11 bases between their ends.